The present entry profiles one TCR beta chain with its context. CD8+ and CD4+ T cells from blood underwent TCR beta sequencing. Included as multiple sclerosis controls were treatment-naive patients who had stable or active relapsing-remitting disease. Isolation of CD8+ and CD4+ T cells was performed negatively, whereas enrichment of TEMRA cells was done by FACS. These data come from a study of CD8 T cells in Susac syndrome. The RNA input was about 0.5 to 1 ug, and it was reverse transcribed with random hexamers. Multiplex PCR with immunoSEQ amplified the TCR beta CDR3 across 54 Vbeta and 13 Jbeta. From the immunoSEQ multiplex PCR reads, TCRdb called clonotypes with MiXCR, one entry per CDR3 protein. The sample carries about 300,000 distinct CDR3 sequences, approximately 91% recorded once. The sequence came from a human donor with multiple sclerosis. Sequencing was done on a sample of CD8+ T cells from PBMCs.

CDR3: CASSLLQGNEQFF. The DNA for the CDR3 is TGTGCCAGCAGCTTACTCCAAGGGAATGAGCAGTTCTTC. The chain has TRBV5-4 and TRBJ2-1; D gene uncertain. CDR3 length: 13 amino acids. In germline, CDR1 is SGHNT, CDR2 YYREEE (reference sequence). Trimming cost V 2 bases and J 7 bases, with 10 bases left between them.